The 18 T cell receptor beta chains below all came from one sample that was sequenced in a study of T cell changes during pregnancy in multiple sclerosis. Assay used: immunoSEQ multiplex PCR; TCRdb lists only in-frame clones, some missing. Here the sample spans tens of thousands of clones, roughly 89% being singletons. This material consisted of peripheral blood, taken after pregnancy. Receptor source: a female donor in good health, enrolled as a control in a pregnancy study.

The chain employs TRBV7-2 and TRBJ2-7; D perhaps matches TRBD2 (7 bases). Germline CDR1 reads SGHTA; CDR2 reads FQGNSA. Trimming took off 3 bases at V and 5 bases at J, with 11 bases between the two ends. This CDR3 is 13 amino acids long. The CDR3 bases are TGTGCCAGCAGCTTGGCGGGGGCAGACGAGCAGTACTTC. Protein: CASSLAGADEQYF.

The genes are TRBV7-9 and TRBJ1-4; D not resolved. The V end was cut by 3 bases, the J end by 4 bases, with 12 bases between. From germline, CDR1 is SEHNR and CDR2 FQNEAQ (reference sequence). The CDR3 has 15 amino acids. The CDR3 region has the DNA TGTGCCAGCAGCTTGCTGGCAGAGGTTAATGAAAAACTGTTTTTT. It is translated as CASSLLAEVNEKLFF.

V and J are TRBV29-1 and TRBJ2-1; D is perhaps TRBD2 (5 bases). Trimming removed 4 bases at V and 7 bases at J, with 8 bases between. The CDR3 is made up of 11 amino acids. The germline V gene has CDR1 SQVTM and CDR2 ANQGSEA. The CDR3 region is CSVVRVNEQFF. Here the CDR3 DNA reads TGCAGCGTTGTGAGGGTGAATGAGCAGTTCTTC.

The rearrangement uses TRBV2 and TRBJ1-5; TRBD1 matches at 7 bases. CDR1 is SNHLY, CDR2 FYNNEI, per germline. The CDR3 covers 13 residues. The V segment lost 6 bases and the J segment 9 bases; nucleotides outside the gene matches: 8. The CDR3 loop reads CASSEGQPRPQHF. In DNA form, the CDR3 reads TGTGCCAGCAGCGAGGGACAGCCAAGGCCCCAGCATTTT.

This clone has just one count. The V gene is TRBV13, the J gene TRBJ2-3, with 9 bases that match TRBD2. Germline-derived CDR1 and CDR2 are PRHDT and FYEKMQ (reference sequence). J lost 2 bases, V lost 8 bases, and 2 bases had no gene match. The CDR3 spans 13 residues. CDR3 sequence reads: CASGLANTDTQYF. In nucleotides, the CDR3 is TGTGCCAGCGGACTAGCGAACACAGATACGCAGTATTTT.

The gene calls are TRBV7-9 and TRBJ1-2; TRBD1 agrees at 7 bases. Per the germline V gene, CDR1 is SEHNR and CDR2 is FQNEAQ (reference sequence). The CDR3 length is 18 residues. The trim removed 2 bases at V and 4 bases at J, leaving 16 bases unmatched. The CDR3 sequence is CASSLRGRDTYFPYGYTF. The DNA for the CDR3 is TGTGCCAGCAGCTTAAGGGGGCGGGACACCTACTTTCCCTATGGCTACACCTTC.

This clone was observed a few times. This chain uses TRBV2 with TRBJ1-6; 7 bases align to TRBD1. The CDR3 consists of 16 residues. V shed 3 bases and J 8 bases; nucleotides not matched to a gene: 10. Looked up from germline, CDR1 is SNHLY and CDR2 is FYNNEI. The CDR3 region has the DNA TGTGCCAGCAGTGAGACCGAACAGGGGTCGGATTCACCCCTCCACTTT. Translated, it gives CASSETEQGSDSPLHF.

This chain connects TRBV5-1 to TRBJ1-2; D uncertain. The length of the CDR3 is 14 residues. Looked up from germline, CDR1 is SGHRS and CDR2 is YFSETQ. Trimming pared 0 bases from V and 5 bases from J, leaving 11 bases between. The CDR3 loop is CASSLEVAVYGYTF. The CDR3 nucleotides are TGCGCCAGCAGCTTGGAAGTAGCTGTTTATGGCTACACCTTC. The whole variable domain, filled in from reference TRBV5-1 and TRBJ1-2, reads KAGVTQTPRYLIKTRGQQVTLSCSPISGHRSVSWYQQTPGQGLQFLFEYFSETQRNKGNFPGRFSGRQFSNSRSEMNVSTLELGDSALYLCASSLEVAVYGYTFGSGTRLTVV.

The J gene is TRBJ2-3, the V gene TRBV2; TRBD2 is a possible D gene (6 bases). CDR3 length: 14 residues. V was trimmed by 0 bases and J by 6 bases, leaving 10 bases between them. Germline loops: CDR1 SNHLY, CDR2 FYNNEI. The CDR3 DNA reads TGTGCCAGCAGTGAAGCGGGGGGTGGGGATACGCAGTATTTT. Its protein is CASSEAGGGDTQYF.

V gene TRBV5-1 combines with J gene TRBJ2-5, with 7 bases aligning to TRBD1. In germline, CDR1 is SGHRS, CDR2 YFSETQ. Germline trimming cut 1 base from V and 2 bases from J; bases unmatched to any gene: 2. There are 14 residues in the CDR3. DNA of the CDR3: TGCGCCAGCAGCTTGCGGGACAGACAAGAGACCCAGTACTTC. Its protein product is CASSLRDRQETQYF.

The rearrangement links TRBV7-6 to TRBJ2-7; D unclear. The CDR3 covers 14 residues. CDR1 SGHVS and CDR2 FNYEAQ come from the germline V gene. Trimming left V 6 bases short and J 1 base short, with 13 bases between. Here the CDR3 reads CASSPTTVSYEQYF. The CDR3 nucleotides are TGTGCCAGCAGTCCTACCACGGTATCCTACGAGCAGTACTTC.

The V and J genes are TRBV9 and TRBJ1-3; 7 positions match TRBD1. The V gene's germline CDR1 is SGDLS and CDR2 YYNGEE. The CDR3 runs to 16 residues. The V segment lost 2 bases and the J segment 0 bases; nucleotides outside the gene matches: 5. The CDR3 DNA reads TGTGCCAGCAGCGTCACAGGGGATTTCTCTGGAAACACCATATATTTT. Its translation is CASSVTGDFSGNTIYF.

This sequence joins TRBV29-1 and TRBJ1-5; TRBD1 matches at 9 bases. CDR1 SQVTM and CDR2 ANQGSEA come from the germline V gene. CDR3 length equals 13 residues. V gave up 4 bases and J gave up 5 bases; unmatched junction bases: 3. Written as DNA, the CDR3 is TGCAGCGTTGGGGACAGGGCAGATCAGCCCCAGCATTTT. It encodes CSVGDRADQPQHF.

This chain links TRBV19 with TRBJ2-3; 7 bases line up with TRBD1. Trimming at V came to 6 bases and at J to 1 base, leaving 1 base not matched to a gene. CDR1 and CDR2 from the germline V gene are LNHDA and SQIVND (reference sequence). This CDR3 spans 13 amino acids. The DNA of the CDR3 is TGTGCCAGTAGAGACAGGGGCACAGATACGCAGTATTTT. Protein: CASRDRGTDTQYF.

This chain links TRBV5-1 with TRBJ2-1; TRBD1 agrees at 9 bases. CDR1 is SGHRS, CDR2 YFSETQ, per germline. J gave up 7 bases and V 2 bases, and 7 bases lay outside the gene matches. This CDR3 has 15 amino acids. The CDR3 nucleotides read TGCGCCAGCAGCTTAACAGGGGGCGCGTCTAATGAGCAGTTCTTC. This codes for CASSLTGGASNEQFF.

V usage is TRBV7-9 and J usage is TRBJ2-7; 8 bases map to TRBD2. Germline CDR1 SEHNR, CDR2 FQNEAQ (reference sequence). The CDR3 has 16 residues. V lost 5 bases, J lost 2 bases, and 11 bases stayed unmatched. CDR3 loop: CASSPPTSEIPYEQYF. CDR3 in DNA: TGTGCCAGCAGCCCTCCGACTAGCGAGATCCCCTACGAGCAGTACTTC.

The chain couples TRBV9 to TRBJ2-7; D possibly corresponds to TRBD2 (6 bases). CDR1 and CDR2 (germline): SGDLS, YYNGEE. Trimming took off 3 bases at V and 0 bases at J, with 10 bases between the two ends. The CDR3 spans 14 residues. This chain's CDR3 is CASSEGTSSYEQYF. As DNA, the CDR3 is TGTGCCAGCAGCGAGGGGACTTCCTCCTACGAGCAGTACTTC.

V and J are TRBV5-4 and TRBJ2-7, with 7 bases fitting TRBD1. The V gene end was trimmed by 1 base and the J gene end by 0 bases; junction bases not matched to a gene: 4. This CDR3 is built from 15 residues. From germline, CDR1 is SGHNT and CDR2 YYREEE (reference sequence). CDR3 DNA: TGTGCCAGCAGCTTGCGTCCAGGGGGCTCCTACGAGCAGTACTTC. Its protein is CASSLRPGGSYEQYF.